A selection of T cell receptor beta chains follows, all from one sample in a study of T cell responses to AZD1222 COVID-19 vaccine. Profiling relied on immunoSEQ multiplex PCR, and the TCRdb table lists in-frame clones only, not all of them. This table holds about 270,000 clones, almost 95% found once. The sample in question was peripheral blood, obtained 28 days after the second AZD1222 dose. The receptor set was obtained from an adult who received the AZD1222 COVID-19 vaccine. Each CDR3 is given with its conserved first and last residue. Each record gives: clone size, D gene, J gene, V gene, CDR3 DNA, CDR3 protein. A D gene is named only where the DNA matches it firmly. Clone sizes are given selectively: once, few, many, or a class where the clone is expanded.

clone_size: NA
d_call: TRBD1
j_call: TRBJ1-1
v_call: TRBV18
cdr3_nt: TGTGCCAGCTCAATCAGGGGGAGGGACACTGAAGCTTTCTTT
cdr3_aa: CASSIRGRDTEAFF

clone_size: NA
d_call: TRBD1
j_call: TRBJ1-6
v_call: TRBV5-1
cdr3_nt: TGCGCCAGCAGTGATCCGGGACAGGGAGATTCACCCCTCCACTTT
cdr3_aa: CASSDPGQGDSPLHF

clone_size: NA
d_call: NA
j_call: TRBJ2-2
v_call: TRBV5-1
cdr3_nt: TGCGCCAGCAGCTCCCGGGACAACACCGGGGAGCTGTTTTTT
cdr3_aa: CASSSRDNTGELFF

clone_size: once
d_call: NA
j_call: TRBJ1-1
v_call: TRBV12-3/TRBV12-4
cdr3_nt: TGTGCCAGCAGTTTAGGGGCCGGAACTGAAGCTTTCTTT
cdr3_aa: CASSLGAGTEAFF

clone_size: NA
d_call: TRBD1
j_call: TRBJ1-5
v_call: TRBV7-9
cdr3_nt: TGTGCCAGCAGCCAAACAGGGGCGCGCAATCAGCCCCAGCATTTT
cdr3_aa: CASSQTGARNQPQHF

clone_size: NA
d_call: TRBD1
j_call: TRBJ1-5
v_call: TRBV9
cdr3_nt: TGTGCCAGCAGCGCGGGACAGGGTGACCAGCCCCAGCATTTT
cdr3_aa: CASSAGQGDQPQHF

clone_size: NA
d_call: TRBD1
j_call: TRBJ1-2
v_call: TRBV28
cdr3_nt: TGTGCCAGCAGAGTCCAGGGGGCCTATGGCTACACCTTC
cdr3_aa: CASRVQGAYGYTF

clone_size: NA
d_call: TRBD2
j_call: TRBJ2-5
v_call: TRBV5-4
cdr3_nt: TGTGCCAGCAGCTTACCGGGACTAGCGGGGGCCAAAGAGACCCAGTACTTC
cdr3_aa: CASSLPGLAGAKETQYF

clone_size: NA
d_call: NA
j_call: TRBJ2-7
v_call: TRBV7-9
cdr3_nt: TGTGCCAGCAGCTTAGATCCCAGCTCCTACGAGCAGTACTTC
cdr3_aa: CASSLDPSSYEQYF

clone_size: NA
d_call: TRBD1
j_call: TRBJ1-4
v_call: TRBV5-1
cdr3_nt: TGCGCCAGCAGCTCTTCGACAGGGCCTAATGAAAAACTGTTTTTT
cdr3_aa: CASSSSTGPNEKLFF

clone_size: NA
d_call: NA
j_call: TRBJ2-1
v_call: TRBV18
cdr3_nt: TGTGCCAGCTCACCGACAGGAGGGAACAATGAGCAGTTCTTC
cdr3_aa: CASSPTGGNNEQFF

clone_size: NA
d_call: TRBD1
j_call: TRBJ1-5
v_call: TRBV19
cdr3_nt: TGTGCCAGTAGTATAGTTCCGACAGGGGCTGCCTCACCCCAGCATTTT
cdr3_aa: CASSIVPTGAASPQHF

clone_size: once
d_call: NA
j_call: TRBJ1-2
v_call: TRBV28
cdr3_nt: TGTGCCAGCGTCTCGTCGGGCAGAAACTATGGCTACACCTTC
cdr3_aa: CASVSSGRNYGYTF

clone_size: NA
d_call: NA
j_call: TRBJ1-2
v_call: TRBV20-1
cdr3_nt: TGCAGTGCGAGTCAGGGACTTTCCGCGATCGGCTACACCTTC
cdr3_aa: CSASQGLSAIGYTF

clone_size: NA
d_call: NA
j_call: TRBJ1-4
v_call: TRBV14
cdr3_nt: TGTGCCAGCAGGGAGTCCGGACATAATGAAAAACTGTTTTTT
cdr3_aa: CASRESGHNEKLFF

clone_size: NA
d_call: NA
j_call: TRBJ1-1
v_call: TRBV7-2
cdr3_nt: TGTGCCAGCAGCGCAACGCCTGAGGGAAACACTGAAGCTTTCTTT
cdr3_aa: CASSATPEGNTEAFF

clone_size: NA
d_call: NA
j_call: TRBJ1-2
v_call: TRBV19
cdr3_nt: TGTGCCAGTAGTTTCTTTTCTCAGGGGACCTATGGCTACACCTTC
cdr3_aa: CASSFFSQGTYGYTF

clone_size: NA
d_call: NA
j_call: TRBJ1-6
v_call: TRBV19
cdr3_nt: TGTGCCAGTAGTATGGGGGTGAGGGCCGGTTCACCCCTCCACTTT
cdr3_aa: CASSMGVRAGSPLHF

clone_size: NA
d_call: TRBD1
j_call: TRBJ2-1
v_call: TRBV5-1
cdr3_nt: TGCGCCAGCAGCTTCTTGACAGGGGGCCTTAATGAGCAGTTCTTC
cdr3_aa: CASSFLTGGLNEQFF

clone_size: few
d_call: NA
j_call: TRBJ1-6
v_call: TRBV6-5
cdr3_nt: TGTGCCAGCTCCCGGGGGGGGTATGATTCACCCCTCCACTTT
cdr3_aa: CASSRGGYDSPLHF

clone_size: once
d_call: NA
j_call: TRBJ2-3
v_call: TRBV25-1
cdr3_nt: TGTGCCAGCAGTGCAGGAGGGGGGACAACGCAGTATTTT
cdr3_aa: CASSAGGGTTQYF

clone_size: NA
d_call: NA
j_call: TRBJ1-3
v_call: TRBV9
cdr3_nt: TGTGCCAGCAGCGTAGCTATGGAGTTAAGTGGAAACACCATATATTTT
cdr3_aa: CASSVAMELSGNTIYF

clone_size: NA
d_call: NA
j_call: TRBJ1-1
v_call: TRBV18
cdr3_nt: TGTGCCAGCTCATCACAGCAGAACACTGAAGCTTTCTTT
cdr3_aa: CASSSQQNTEAFF

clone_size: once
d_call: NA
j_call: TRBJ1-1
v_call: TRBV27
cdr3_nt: TGTGCCAGCAGCGGGGGAGGGACTGAAGCTTTCTTT
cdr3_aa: CASSGGGTEAFF

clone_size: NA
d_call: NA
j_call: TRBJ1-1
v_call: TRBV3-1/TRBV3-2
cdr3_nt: TGTGCCAGCAGCCAAGGGGGTGGAGCTTTCTTT
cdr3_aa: CASSQGGGAFF

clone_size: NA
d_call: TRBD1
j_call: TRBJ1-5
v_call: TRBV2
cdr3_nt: TGTGCCAGCAGTCCGACAGGGTTTAATGGGCAGCCCCAGCATTTT
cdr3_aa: CASSPTGFNGQPQHF

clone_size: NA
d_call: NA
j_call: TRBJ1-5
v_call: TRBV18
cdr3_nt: TGTGCCAGCTCACCCTTGGGGGTGGGCCAGCCCCAGCATTTT
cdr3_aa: CASSPLGVGQPQHF

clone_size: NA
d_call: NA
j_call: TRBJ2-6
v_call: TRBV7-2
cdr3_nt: TGTGCCAGCCAGGGGGGCATGCGCTCTGGGGCCAACGTCCTGACTTTC
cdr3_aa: CASQGGMRSGANVLTF

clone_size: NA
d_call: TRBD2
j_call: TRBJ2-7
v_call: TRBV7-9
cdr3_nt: TGTGCCAGCAGCTTATTGGCGGCGGGAGACTCCTACGAGCAGTACTTC
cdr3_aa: CASSLLAAGDSYEQYF

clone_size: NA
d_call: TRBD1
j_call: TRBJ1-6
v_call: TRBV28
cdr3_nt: TGTGCCAGCAGGCGCGTAGGGACAGCCAATTCACCCCTCCACTTT
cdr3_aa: CASRRVGTANSPLHF

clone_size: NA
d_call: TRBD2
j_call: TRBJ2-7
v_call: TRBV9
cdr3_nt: TGTGCCAGCAGCGCGAAGGCCCTAGCGGGACCTTACGAGCAGTACTTC
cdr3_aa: CASSAKALAGPYEQYF

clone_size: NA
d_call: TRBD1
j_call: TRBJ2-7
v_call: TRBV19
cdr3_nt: TGTGCCAGTAGTATCACCGGGACAGGGGACGAGCAGTACTTC
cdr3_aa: CASSITGTGDEQYF

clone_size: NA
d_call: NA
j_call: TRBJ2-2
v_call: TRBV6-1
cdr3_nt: TGTGCCAGCAGTGAAGCTTGGGGCGGGGAGCTGTTTTTT
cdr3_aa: CASSEAWGGELFF

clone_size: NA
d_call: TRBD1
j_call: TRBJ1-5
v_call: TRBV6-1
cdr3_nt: TGTGCCAGCAGTGAGGGGGGACAGGGGGAATATCAGCCCCAGCATTTT
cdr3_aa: CASSEGGQGEYQPQHF

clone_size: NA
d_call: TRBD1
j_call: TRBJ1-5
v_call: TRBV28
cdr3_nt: TGTGCCAGCAGGGAGGCAGGGGGTAGGAATCAGCCCCAGCATTTT
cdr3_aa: CASREAGGRNQPQHF

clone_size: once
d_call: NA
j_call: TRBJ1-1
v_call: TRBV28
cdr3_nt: TGTGCCAGCACCCAAAGGGAACCCAACACTGAAGCTTTCTTT
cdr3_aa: CASTQREPNTEAFF

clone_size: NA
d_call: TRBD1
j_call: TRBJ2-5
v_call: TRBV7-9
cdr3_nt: TGTGCCAGCACCGGACAGGGGGCTGCAGAGACCCAGTACTTC
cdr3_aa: CASTGQGAAETQYF

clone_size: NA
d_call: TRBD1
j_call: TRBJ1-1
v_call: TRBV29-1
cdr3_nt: TGCAGCGTTGAAGTGAGACAGGGTTTGGACACTGAAGCTTTCTTT
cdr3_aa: CSVEVRQGLDTEAFF

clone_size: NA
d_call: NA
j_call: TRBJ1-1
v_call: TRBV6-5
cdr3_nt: TGTGCCAGCAGTTACACGGCCCCCAACACTGAAGCTTTCTTT
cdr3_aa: CASSYTAPNTEAFF

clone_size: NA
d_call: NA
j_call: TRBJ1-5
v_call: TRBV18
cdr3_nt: TGTGCCAGCTCACCTCAGGCAGGGACGGGATATAGCAATCAGCCCCAGCATTTT
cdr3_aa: CASSPQAGTGYSNQPQHF

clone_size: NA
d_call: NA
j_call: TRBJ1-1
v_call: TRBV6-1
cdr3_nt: TGTGCCAGCAGAGAAGGGAACATGAACACTGAAGCTTTCTTT
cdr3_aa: CASREGNMNTEAFF

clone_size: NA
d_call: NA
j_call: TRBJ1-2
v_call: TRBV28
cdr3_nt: TGTGCCAGCAGTTTACCAGGGGCCTATGGCTACACCTTC
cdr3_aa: CASSLPGAYGYTF

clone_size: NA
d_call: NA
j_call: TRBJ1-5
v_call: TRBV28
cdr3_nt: TGTGCCAGCAGTTTATGGGCGGGAATGAGGAGCAATCAGCCCCAGCATTTT
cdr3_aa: CASSLWAGMRSNQPQHF

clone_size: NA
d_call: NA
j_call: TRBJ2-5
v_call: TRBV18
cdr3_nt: TGTGCCAGCTCACCCCCCGGGACACCAGAGACCCAGTACTTC
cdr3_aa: CASSPPGTPETQYF

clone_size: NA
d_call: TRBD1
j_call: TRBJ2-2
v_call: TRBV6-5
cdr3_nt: TGTGCCAGCAAGAGGCAGGGGGCCACCGGGGAGCTGTTTTTT
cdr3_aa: CASKRQGATGELFF

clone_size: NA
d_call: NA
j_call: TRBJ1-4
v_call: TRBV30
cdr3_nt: TGTGCCTGGAGTGTACGTCCCAGTGCGGTAGAAAAACTGTTTTTT
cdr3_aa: CAWSVRPSAVEKLFF

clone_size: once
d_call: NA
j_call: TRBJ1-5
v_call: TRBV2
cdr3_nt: TGTGCCAGCAAATTGGTCTCTAATCAGCCCCAGCATTTT
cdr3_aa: CASKLVSNQPQHF

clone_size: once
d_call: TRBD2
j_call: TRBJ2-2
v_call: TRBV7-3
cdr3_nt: TGTGCCAGCAGCTGGACGACTAGCGGGGACGGGGAGCTGTTTTTT
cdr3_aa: CASSWTTSGDGELFF

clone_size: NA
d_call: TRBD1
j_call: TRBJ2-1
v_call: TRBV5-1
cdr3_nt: TGCGCCAGCAGCTTTACAGGGGGCGCGAGGAATGAGCAGTTCTTC
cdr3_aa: CASSFTGGARNEQFF

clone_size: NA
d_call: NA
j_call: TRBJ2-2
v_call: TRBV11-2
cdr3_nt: TGTGCCAGCAGCTTATCGGCAGGCTATAGCACCGGGGAGCTGTTTTTT
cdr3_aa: CASSLSAGYSTGELFF

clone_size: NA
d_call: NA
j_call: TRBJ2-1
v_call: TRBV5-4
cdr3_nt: TGTGCCAGCAGCTCTCAGACGAATCAGGGGAATGAGCAGTTCTTC
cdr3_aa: CASSSQTNQGNEQFF